Listed here is a single T cell receptor beta chain. This entry is derived from a study of blood T cell repertoires in COVID-19. Background on the study: Donors in the United States, Italy and Spain gave samples during acute or convalescent COVID-19.

Study processing details: Using reference gene primer amplification, nucleated cell counts were estimated. This table comes from immunoSEQ multiplex PCR, and its TCRdb copy is limited to in-frame clones, with some not included. That table supplies the V and J calls and clone size; D and trimming were determined from the DNA. The sample consists of 250,000 or so clones, just under 85% of them appearing once. The V gene's germline CDR1 is SNHLY and CDR2 FYNNEI. The CDR3 has 14 amino acids. The V end was cut by 6 bases, the J end by 2 bases, with 13 bases between. The source material was peripheral blood. The V gene is TRBV2, the J gene TRBJ1-2; D possibly corresponds to TRBD1 (5 bases). This TCR was recovered from an older woman with active or convalescent COVID-19. The DNA for the CDR3 is TGTGCCAGCAGCTCAAGGACATTCAACTATGGCTACACCTTC. The encoded protein is CASSSRTFNYGYTF.